This entry lists 25 T cell receptor beta chains sequenced from one sample in a study of cytomegalovirus exposure and HLA in healthy donors. Both 60 Vbeta primers and 13 Jbeta primers went into the PCR. The table came from immunoSEQ multiplex PCR; TCRdb's copy has only in-frame clones and leaves some out. This table holds about 92,000 clones, approximately 84% found once. Sequenced: PBMCs. Receptor source: a woman aged 18-29 years in good health and CMV-seropositive.

The chain's CDR3 is CASSLVGQGYEQYF. CDR3 nucleotide sequence: TGCGCCAGCAGCTTGGTGGGGCAAGGGTACGAGCAGTACTTC. V is TRBV5-1 and J is TRBJ2-7; TRBD1 is a possible D gene (5 bases). In germline, CDR1 is SGHRS, CDR2 YFSETQ. Trimming stripped 0 bases from V and 4 bases from J, with 11 bases between. CDR3 length equals 14 residues.

This sequence joins TRBV18 and TRBJ2-7; TRBD2 matches 12 bases. V lost 4 bases, J lost 4 bases, and 11 bases stayed unmatched. The CDR3 is 17 residues long. CDR1 and CDR2 from the germline V gene are KGHSH and LQKENI. The CDR3: CASSLLAGGLSSYEQYF. CDR3 bases: TGTGCCAGCTCACTACTAGCGGGAGGTTTGTCTTCTTACGAGCAGTACTTC.

The chain combines TRBV18 with TRBJ1-1; the match to TRBD1 covers 9 bases. CDR1 is KGHSH, CDR2 LQKENI, per germline. This CDR3 comprises 14 residues. The junction had 11 bases not matched to a gene; V was cut back by 7 bases and J by 8 bases. The CDR3 DNA is TGTGCCAGCTATTACTCCGGGACAGGGAGCGAAGCTTTCTTT. Translating it yields CASYYSGTGSEAFF.

This rearrangement joins TRBV19 to TRBJ1-5, with no clear D. Trimming removed 0 bases from V and 0 bases from J, with 12 bases in between. Germline lookup yields CDR1 LNHDA and CDR2 SQIVND (reference sequence). The CDR3 is 17 amino acids. The CDR3 here is CASSIDTGFDSNQPQHF. CDR3 bases: TGTGCCAGTAGTATAGATACCGGTTTCGATAGCAATCAGCCCCAGCATTTT.

The V and J genes are TRBV28 and TRBJ2-3, with 8 bases identical to TRBD2. The germline gives CDR1 MDHEN, CDR2 SYDVKM. J gave up 2 bases and V 6 bases, and 7 bases lay outside the gene matches. The CDR3 totals 15 residues. Written as DNA, the CDR3 is TGTGCCAGCAGCCCCACGGGACTAGTCACAGATACGCAGTATTTT. Protein product: CASSPTGLVTDTQYF.

The CDR3 DNA follows: TGTGCCAGCAGATCCTCGCGGGTGGGAGGCTACACCTTC. Residues: CASRSSRVGGYTF. The J gene is TRBJ1-2, the V gene TRBV6-5; D is uncertain. The CDR3 length is 13 residues. V was pared by 6 bases and J by 8 bases, with 16 bases between. In germline, CDR1 is MNHEY, CDR2 SVGAGI.

V gene TRBV5-1 combines with J gene TRBJ2-2, with D perhaps TRBD1 (6 bases). Germline lookup yields CDR1 SGHRS and CDR2 YFSETQ. This CDR3 has 17 amino acids. V shed 6 bases and J shed 4 bases, with 22 bases lying between them. The CDR3 DNA is TGCGCCAGCACCTTCTCTCTTACAGGGTCGAGCACCGGGGAGCTGTTTTTT. It encodes CASTFSLTGSSTGELFF.

This sequence joins TRBV10-1 and TRBJ1-1; D is perhaps TRBD1 (5 bases). V was shortened by 3 bases and J by 1 base, with 15 bases between the two germline ends. The CDR3 contains 16 residues. CDR1 is WNHNN, CDR2 SYGVQD, per germline (reference sequence). CDR3 sequence (DNA): TGCGCCAGCAGTGACCGGACACTAAGGCGGAACACTGAAGCTTTCTTT. It specifies CASSDRTLRRNTEAFF.

The J gene is TRBJ2-3, the V gene TRBV7-9, with 10 nucleotides matching TRBD2. This CDR3 is 15 amino acids long. With V trimmed by 4 bases and J by 5 bases, 6 bases remained unmatched. CDR1 SEHNR and CDR2 FQNEAQ come from the germline V gene (reference sequence). The CDR3 here is CASSSLAGMQDTQYF. The DNA for the CDR3 is TGTGCCAGCAGCTCACTAGCGGGGATGCAAGATACGCAGTATTTT.

The chain joins TRBV28 to TRBJ1-5, with a weak D call TRBD1 (6 bases). The V and J ends lost 5 bases and 0 bases respectively, with 8 bases between them. The CDR3 extends over 14 amino acids. Germline CDR1 reads MDHEN; CDR2 reads SYDVKM. The CDR3 loop reads CASSGQFSNQPQHF. CDR3 in DNA: TGTGCCAGCAGTGGACAGTTTAGCAATCAGCCCCAGCATTTT. Looking up the rest from reference TRBV28 and TRBJ1-5 gives the full variable domain: DVKVTQSSRYLVKRTGEKVFLECVQDMDHENMFWYRQDPGLGLRLIYFSYDVKMKEKGDIPEGYSVSREKKERFSLILESASTNQTSMYLCASSGQFSNQPQHFGDGTRLSIL.

V and J are TRBV28 and TRBJ1-2; TRBD1 agrees at 10 bases. Germline V gene lookup returns CDR1 MDHEN and CDR2 SYDVKM. V trimming: 7 bases; J trimming: 1 base; junction bases outside the gene matches: 9. The CDR3 spans 16 residues. As DNA, the CDR3 is TGTGCCAGCACCTCATGGGGACAGGGGTTTAACTATGGCTACACCTTC. Translated: CASTSWGQGFNYGYTF.

This chain links TRBV9 with TRBJ1-2, with 7 bases matching TRBD1. The germline V gene has CDR1 SGDLS and CDR2 YYNGEE. The CDR3 loop spans 15 amino acids. V dropped 4 bases and J dropped 5; count of bases not matched to a gene: 11. CDR3 loop: CASSPGGDSPYGYTF. CDR3 sequence (DNA): TGTGCCAGCAGCCCAGGGGGTGACAGCCCATATGGCTACACCTTC.

This clone was observed a single time. This rearrangement joins TRBV10-2 to TRBJ2-2; tentative D call: TRBD2 (6 bases). Trimming took off 3 bases at V and 4 bases at J, with 12 bases between the two ends. This CDR3 spans 15 amino acids. The germline CDR1 and CDR2 sequences are WSHSY and SAAADI. The CDR3 region has the DNA TGCGCCAGCAGTGAACCGGGACTTATCACCGGGGAGCTGTTTTTT. This codes for CASSEPGLITGELFF.

The V and J genes are TRBV29-1 and TRBJ2-2; 10 bases line up with TRBD2. Trimming cost V 4 bases and J 2 bases; bases outside gene matches: 4. Germline V CDR1 and CDR2: SQVTM, ANQGSEA. The CDR3 totals 15 residues. The CDR3 sequence is CSVASGRTNTGELFF. CDR3 nucleotide sequence: TGCAGCGTTGCTAGCGGGAGAACCAACACCGGGGAGCTGTTTTTT.

This chain uses TRBV6-5 with TRBJ2-3, with D possibly matching TRBD2 (5 bases). The CDR3 has 14 residues. Germline CDR1 MNHEY, CDR2 SVGAGI. V was shortened by 6 bases and J by 4 bases, with 14 bases between the two germline ends. The DNA for the CDR3 is TGTGCCAGCAGAGCCACTAGGGCGTCAGATACGCAGTATTTT. Its translation is CASRATRASDTQYF.

The rearrangement joins TRBV19 to TRBJ2-2; TRBD2 matches at 7 bases. The germline V gene encodes CDR1 LNHDA and CDR2 SQIVND (reference sequence). The CDR3 extends over 15 amino acids. V shed 6 bases, J shed 1 base, and the junction held 5 bases outside the gene matches. The CDR3 reads CASRRSGENTGELFF. The CDR3 nucleotides read TGTGCCAGTAGGCGGAGCGGGGAGAACACCGGGGAGCTGTTTTTT.

The chain uses TRBV29-1 and TRBJ2-2; 8 nucleotides agree with TRBD1. CDR3 size: 13 residues. Germline CDR1 is SQVTM and CDR2 is ANQGSEA. V lost 4 bases and J lost 6; bases outside the gene matches: 4. CDR3 in amino acids: CSVGTGSAGELFF. CDR3 coding DNA: TGCAGCGTTGGGACAGGGTCAGCCGGGGAGCTGTTTTTT.

This clone was counted a few times. This specimen includes other DNA sequences encoding the same CDR3. The CDR3 reads CASSLKTDFTDTQYF. DNA for the CDR3: TGTGCCAGCAGCTTAAAGACGGACTTCACAGATACGCAGTATTTT. The V gene is TRBV7-8, the J gene TRBJ2-3; D is possibly TRBD2 (5 bases). CDR1 SGHVS and CDR2 FQNEAQ come from the germline V gene. V was clipped by 2 bases and J by 2 bases, with 11 bases between them. The CDR3 spans 15 residues.

The V call is TRBV6-6, the J call TRBJ2-7; D may be TRBD2 (7 bases). This CDR3 has 14 residues. CDR1 is MNHNY, CDR2 SVGAGI, per germline (reference sequence). With 5 bases removed from V and 3 bases from J, the gap between germline ends came to 14 bases. Here the CDR3 DNA reads TGTGCCAGCAGTCATCACAGGGAGGGCTACGAGCAGTACTTC. Its protein product is CASSHHREGYEQYF.

In DNA form, the CDR3 reads TGTGCCAGCAGAGAGATCGGGACAGGGATATACGAGCAGTACTTC. The encoded protein is CASREIGTGIYEQYF. This chain connects TRBV28 to TRBJ2-7, with 9 nucleotides matching TRBD1. With V trimmed by 6 bases and J by 4 bases, 10 bases remained unmatched. Germline assignment: CDR1 MDHEN and CDR2 SYDVKM. CDR3 size: 15 residues.

V usage is TRBV5-8 and J usage is TRBJ1-3; TRBD1 aligns across 7 bases. The V gene end was trimmed by 4 bases and the J gene end by 0 bases; junction bases not matched to a gene: 7. The V gene's germline CDR1 is SGHTS and CDR2 YDEGEE. The CDR3 runs 16 residues. CDR3 coding DNA: TGTGCCAGCAGCCACTGGACAGGAGACTCTGGAAACACCATATATTTT. Its translation is CASSHWTGDSGNTIYF.

V gene TRBV7-9 combines with J gene TRBJ1-2; weak D call: TRBD1 (6 bases). There are 15 residues in the CDR3. V lost 5 bases to trimming and J lost 0 bases, with 13 bases between them. CDR1 SEHNR and CDR2 FQNEAQ come from the germline V gene (reference sequence). The CDR3 reads CASSATGPANYGYTF. In nucleotides, the CDR3 is TGTGCCAGCAGCGCAACAGGGCCAGCTAACTATGGCTACACCTTC.

This rearrangement joins TRBV7-9 to TRBJ2-7; D is perhaps TRBD2 (6 bases). Per the germline V gene, CDR1 is SEHNR and CDR2 is FQNEAQ (reference sequence). Deletions cut 5 bases from V and 3 bases from J, with 17 bases between. This CDR3 has 15 residues. CDR3 DNA: TGTGCCAGCAGCGACCCGGGACTGTTAGACTACGAGCAGTACTTC. This gives the protein CASSDPGLLDYEQYF.

CDR3 sequence (DNA): TGTGCCAGCAGCCACACCGGGAGGGCCGGATACAATGAGCAGTTCTTC. Translated: CASSHTGRAGYNEQFF. This chain connects TRBV7-9 to TRBJ2-1, with 8 bases fitting TRBD2. After removal of 5 bases from V and 4 bases from J, the junction contained 10 bases not matched to a gene. Per the germline V gene, CDR1 is SEHNR and CDR2 is FQNEAQ (reference sequence). The CDR3 runs to 16 residues.

The V call is TRBV10-3, the J call TRBJ1-2; D is unclear. Trimming stripped 8 bases from V and 4 bases from J, with 5 bases between. Germline CDR1 is ENHRY and CDR2 is SYGVKD. This CDR3 is built from 10 residues. The CDR3 here is CAIYSYGYTF. The DNA of the CDR3 is TGTGCCATCTATTCCTATGGCTACACCTTC.